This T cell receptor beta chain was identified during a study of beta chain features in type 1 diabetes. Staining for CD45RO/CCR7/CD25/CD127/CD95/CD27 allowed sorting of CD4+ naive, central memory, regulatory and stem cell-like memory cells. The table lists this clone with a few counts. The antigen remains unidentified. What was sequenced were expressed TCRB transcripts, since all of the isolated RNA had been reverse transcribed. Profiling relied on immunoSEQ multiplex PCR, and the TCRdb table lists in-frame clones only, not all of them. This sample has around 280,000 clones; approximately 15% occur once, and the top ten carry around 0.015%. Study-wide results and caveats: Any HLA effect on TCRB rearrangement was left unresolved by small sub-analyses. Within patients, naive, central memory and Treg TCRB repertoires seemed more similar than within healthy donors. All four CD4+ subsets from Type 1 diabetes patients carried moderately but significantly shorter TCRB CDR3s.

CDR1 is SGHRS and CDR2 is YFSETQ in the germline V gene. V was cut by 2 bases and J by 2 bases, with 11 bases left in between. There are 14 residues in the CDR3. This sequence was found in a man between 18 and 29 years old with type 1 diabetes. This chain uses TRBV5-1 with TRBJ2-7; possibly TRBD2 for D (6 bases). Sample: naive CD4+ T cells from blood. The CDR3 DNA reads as TGCGCCAGCAGCTTCCCGGGAGCAACCTACGAGCAGTACTTC. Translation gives CASSFPGATYEQYF.